A selection of T cell receptor beta chains follows, all from one sample in a study of shared clonotypes between healthy human individuals. The repertoire was sequenced with immunoSEQ multiplex PCR; TCRdb's copy has only in-frame clones and lacks some. The sample yields some 350,000 clones, under 80% seen once. The source material was memory CD4+ T cells sorted from blood. The receptors here all came from a man aged 30-40 years in good health. The CDR3 runs from the conserved cysteine through the conserved F or W. A D gene is named only where the DNA matches it firmly. Some rows mark clone size as missing; the rest say once, few, many or name a class of expanded clone.

clone size: .; V gene: TRBV5-5; D gene: .; J gene: TRBJ2-3; CDR3 DNA: TGTGCCAGCAGCTCGGAGCGAACAGATACGCAGTATTTT; CDR3 protein: CASSSERTDTQYF
clone size: .; V gene: TRBV7-3; D gene: .; J gene: TRBJ2-3; CDR3 DNA: TGTGCCAGCAGCTTAAGCGGCGGATCCGGGGATACGCAGTATTTT; CDR3 protein: CASSLSGGSGDTQYF
clone size: .; V gene: TRBV28; D gene: .; J gene: TRBJ2-5; CDR3 DNA: TGTGCCAGCAGTATCGGGGCTGGTGGGACCCAGTACTTC; CDR3 protein: CASSIGAGGTQYF
clone size: .; V gene: TRBV5-5; D gene: TRBD2; J gene: TRBJ2-3; CDR3 DNA: TGTGCCAGCAGCTTGGCAGCGGGGGGCACAGATACGCAGTATTTT; CDR3 protein: CASSLAAGGTDTQYF
clone size: .; V gene: TRBV5-1; D gene: TRBD2; J gene: TRBJ2-5; CDR3 DNA: TGCGCCAGCAGCCAGGGACTAGCGGAGACCCAGTACTTC; CDR3 protein: CASSQGLAETQYF
clone size: .; V gene: TRBV29-1; D gene: TRBD1; J gene: TRBJ2-6; CDR3 DNA: TGCAGCGTTACAGGGGTGTCTGGGGCCAACGTCCTGACTTTC; CDR3 protein: CSVTGVSGANVLTF
clone size: few; V gene: TRBV29-1; D gene: TRBD1; J gene: TRBJ2-7; CDR3 DNA: TGCAGCGTTGAAGTCGGACAGGCGTACGAGCAGTACTTC; CDR3 protein: CSVEVGQAYEQYF
clone size: .; V gene: TRBV29-1; D gene: .; J gene: TRBJ2-2; CDR3 DNA: TGCAGCGTTCGCGGACGTAGTCTCGCGAACACCGGGGAGCTGTTTTTT; CDR3 protein: CSVRGRSLANTGELFF
clone size: .; V gene: TRBV10-3; D gene: .; J gene: TRBJ1-2; CDR3 DNA: TGTGCCATCACACCCGGGGTCGGCTACACCTTC; CDR3 protein: CAITPGVGYTF
clone size: .; V gene: TRBV6-4; D gene: TRBD1; J gene: TRBJ2-3; CDR3 DNA: TGTGCCAGCAGTGACTCCGACAGGGGGTCGTCCGATACGCAGTATTTT; CDR3 protein: CASSDSDRGSSDTQYF
clone size: .; V gene: TRBV7-2; D gene: .; J gene: TRBJ2-7; CDR3 DNA: TGTGCCAGCAGCTTATGGACCTCAGCAGGTACCGAGCAGTACTTC; CDR3 protein: CASSLWTSAGTEQYF
clone size: .; V gene: TRBV2; D gene: .; J gene: TRBJ2-2; CDR3 DNA: TGTGCCAGCAGGCGGGGTATGGGTTGGGACACCGGGGAGCTGTTTTTT; CDR3 protein: CASRRGMGWDTGELFF
clone size: .; V gene: TRBV14; D gene: .; J gene: TRBJ2-3; CDR3 DNA: TGTGCCAGCAGCCAAGGATTCACTGGCACAGATACGCAGTATTTT; CDR3 protein: CASSQGFTGTDTQYF
clone size: .; V gene: TRBV5-1; D gene: .; J gene: TRBJ2-3; CDR3 DNA: TGCGCCAGCAGCGCCGAATCGATTGTAACGGATACGCAGTATTTT; CDR3 protein: CASSAESIVTDTQYF
clone size: .; V gene: TRBV7-9; D gene: TRBD1; J gene: TRBJ2-3; CDR3 DNA: TGTGCCAGCAGCTCTACAGGGGGGCCAGATACGCAGTATTTT; CDR3 protein: CASSSTGGPDTQYF
clone size: .; V gene: TRBV7-2; D gene: .; J gene: TRBJ2-3; CDR3 DNA: TGTGCCAGCAGCCCGGGGATCGGAGGCACAGATACGCAGTATTTT; CDR3 protein: CASSPGIGGTDTQYF
clone size: few; V gene: TRBV7-6; D gene: .; J gene: TRBJ1-5; CDR3 DNA: TGTGCCAGCAGCTCTCGAGGTGGGCCCCAGCATTTT; CDR3 protein: CASSSRGGPQHF
clone size: .; V gene: TRBV13; D gene: TRBD2; J gene: TRBJ2-2; CDR3 DNA: TGTGCCAGCAGCTTGGTGGGACTAGCCGAGCGGACCGGGGAGCTGTTTTTT; CDR3 protein: CASSLVGLAERTGELFF
clone size: few; V gene: TRBV11-2; D gene: .; J gene: TRBJ2-3; CDR3 DNA: TGTGCCAGCGGAATAGATACGCAGTATTTT; CDR3 protein: CASGIDTQYF
clone size: .; V gene: TRBV28; D gene: TRBD1; J gene: TRBJ1-3; CDR3 DNA: TGTGCCAGCAGTGCACAGGGGGCTGGAAACACCATATATTTT; CDR3 protein: CASSAQGAGNTIYF
clone size: .; V gene: TRBV28; D gene: .; J gene: TRBJ1-1; CDR3 DNA: TGTGCCAGCATGGGGGACACTAACACTGAAGCTTTCTTT; CDR3 protein: CASMGDTNTEAFF
clone size: .; V gene: TRBV10-2; D gene: .; J gene: TRBJ2-6; CDR3 DNA: TGCGCCAGCAAGGACAGCTCTGGGGCCAACGTCCTGACTTTC; CDR3 protein: CASKDSSGANVLTF
clone size: .; V gene: TRBV27; D gene: .; J gene: TRBJ2-3; CDR3 DNA: TGTGCCAGCAGTTTATTCTCTAGCACAGATACGCAGTATTTT; CDR3 protein: CASSLFSSTDTQYF
clone size: .; V gene: TRBV7-7; D gene: TRBD2; J gene: TRBJ2-1; CDR3 DNA: TGTGCCAGCAGCCGAACGACTAGCGGTAATGAGCAGTTCTTC; CDR3 protein: CASSRTTSGNEQFF
clone size: .; V gene: TRBV5-1; D gene: .; J gene: TRBJ1-1; CDR3 DNA: TGCGCCAGCAGCTTAAGTCCTCCGAACACTGAAGCTTTCTTT; CDR3 protein: CASSLSPPNTEAFF
clone size: .; V gene: TRBV2; D gene: TRBD1; J gene: TRBJ2-5; CDR3 DNA: TGTGCCAGCAGGGGACAGGCCCGAGAGACCCAGTACTTC; CDR3 protein: CASRGQARETQYF
clone size: .; V gene: TRBV6-1; D gene: TRBD2; J gene: TRBJ2-3; CDR3 DNA: TGTGCCAGCAGTGAAGCGCGAGGACGGGGGGTGAGACCTAGCACAGATACGCAGTATTTT; CDR3 protein: CASSEARGRGVRPSTDTQYF
clone size: .; V gene: TRBV7-9; D gene: TRBD2; J gene: TRBJ2-7; CDR3 DNA: TGTGCCAGCAGCGGGACTAGCGGGAGCTACGAGCAGTACTTC; CDR3 protein: CASSGTSGSYEQYF